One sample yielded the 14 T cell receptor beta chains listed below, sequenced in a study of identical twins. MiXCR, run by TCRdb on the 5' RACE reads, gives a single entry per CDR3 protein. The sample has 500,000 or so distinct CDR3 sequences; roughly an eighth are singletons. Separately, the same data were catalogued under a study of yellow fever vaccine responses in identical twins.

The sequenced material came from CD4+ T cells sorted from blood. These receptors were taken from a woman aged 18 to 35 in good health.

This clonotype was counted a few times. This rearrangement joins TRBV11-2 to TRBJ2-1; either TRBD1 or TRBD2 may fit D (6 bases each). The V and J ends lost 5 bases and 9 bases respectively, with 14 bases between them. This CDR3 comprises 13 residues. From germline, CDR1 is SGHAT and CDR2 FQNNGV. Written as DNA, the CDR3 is TGTGCCAGCAGCGCGACAAAGGGGGGTGAGCAGTTCTTC. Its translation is CASSATKGGEQFF.

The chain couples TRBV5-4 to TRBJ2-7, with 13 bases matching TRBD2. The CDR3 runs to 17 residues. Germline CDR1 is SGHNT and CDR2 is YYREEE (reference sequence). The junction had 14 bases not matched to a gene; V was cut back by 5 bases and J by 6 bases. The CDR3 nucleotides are TGTGCCAGCAGTACGGAAACCAGGACTAGCGGGAGTCGCGAGCAGTACTTC. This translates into CASSTETRTSGSREQYF.

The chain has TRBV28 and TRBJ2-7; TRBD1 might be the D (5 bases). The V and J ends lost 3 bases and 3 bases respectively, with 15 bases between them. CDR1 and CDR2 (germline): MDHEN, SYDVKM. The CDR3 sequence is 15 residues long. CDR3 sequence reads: CASSLFRVGVYEQYF. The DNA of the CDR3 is TGTGCCAGCAGTTTGTTCCGGGTAGGGGTCTACGAGCAGTACTTC.

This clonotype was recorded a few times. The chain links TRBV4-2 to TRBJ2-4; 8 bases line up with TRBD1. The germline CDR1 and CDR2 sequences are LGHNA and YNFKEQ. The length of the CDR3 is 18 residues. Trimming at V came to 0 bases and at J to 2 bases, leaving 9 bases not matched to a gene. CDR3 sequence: CASSQDTIQGAPKNIQYF. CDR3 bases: TGTGCCAGCAGCCAAGACACTATTCAGGGGGCTCCCAAAAACATTCAGTACTTC.

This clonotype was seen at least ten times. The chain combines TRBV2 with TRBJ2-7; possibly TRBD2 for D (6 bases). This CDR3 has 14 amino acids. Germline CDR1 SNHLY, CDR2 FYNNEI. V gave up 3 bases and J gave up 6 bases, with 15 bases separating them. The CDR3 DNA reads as TGTGCCAGCAGTGACAGGGCGGGGAGCCGCGAGCAGTACTTC. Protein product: CASSDRAGSREQYF.

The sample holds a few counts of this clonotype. The CDR3 DNA reads TGTGCCAGCAGCCCCGCAGGGTGGGAACGGAATGAGCAGTTCTTC. It encodes CASSPAGWERNEQFF. The chain links TRBV28 to TRBJ2-1, with D tentatively TRBD1 (5 bases). The germline gives CDR1 MDHEN, CDR2 SYDVKM. Trimming removed 6 bases from V and 7 bases from J, with 19 bases in between. The CDR3 runs to 15 residues.

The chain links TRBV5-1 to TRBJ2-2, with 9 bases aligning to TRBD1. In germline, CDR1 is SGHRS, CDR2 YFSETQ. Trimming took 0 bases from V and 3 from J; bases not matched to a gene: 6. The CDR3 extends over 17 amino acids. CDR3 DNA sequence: TGCGCCAGCAGCTTGGTCGTGACAGGGGGGGACACCGGGGAGCTGTTTTTT. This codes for CASSLVVTGGDTGELFF.

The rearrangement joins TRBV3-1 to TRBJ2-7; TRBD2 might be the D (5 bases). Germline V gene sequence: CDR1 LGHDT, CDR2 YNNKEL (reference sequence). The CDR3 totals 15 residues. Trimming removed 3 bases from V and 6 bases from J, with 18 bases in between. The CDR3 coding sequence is TGTGCCAGCAGCCAGGCCTCTGGCGGGTGGGGCGAGCAGTACTTC. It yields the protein CASSQASGGWGEQYF.

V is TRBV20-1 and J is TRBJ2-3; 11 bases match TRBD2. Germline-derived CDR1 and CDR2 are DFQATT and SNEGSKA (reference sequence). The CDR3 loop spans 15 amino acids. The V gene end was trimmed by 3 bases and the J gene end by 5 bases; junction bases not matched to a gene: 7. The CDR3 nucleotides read TGCAGTGCTAGTCCATGGCTAGCGGGAGGAGATACGCAGTATTTT. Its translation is CSASPWLAGGDTQYF.

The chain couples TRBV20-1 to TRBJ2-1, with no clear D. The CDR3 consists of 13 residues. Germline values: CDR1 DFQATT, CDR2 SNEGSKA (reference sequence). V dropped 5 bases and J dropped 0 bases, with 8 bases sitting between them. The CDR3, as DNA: TGCAGTGCTTCCGTCCCCTCCTACAATGAGCAGTTCTTC. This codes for CSASVPSYNEQFF.

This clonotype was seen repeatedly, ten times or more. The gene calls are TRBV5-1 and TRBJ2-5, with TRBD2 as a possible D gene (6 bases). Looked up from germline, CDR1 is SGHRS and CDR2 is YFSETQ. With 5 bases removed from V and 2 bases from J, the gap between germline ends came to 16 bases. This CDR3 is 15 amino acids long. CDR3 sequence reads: CASRVEGRDQETQYF. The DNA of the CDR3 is TGCGCCAGCAGAGTGGAGGGCCGCGATCAAGAGACCCAGTACTTC.

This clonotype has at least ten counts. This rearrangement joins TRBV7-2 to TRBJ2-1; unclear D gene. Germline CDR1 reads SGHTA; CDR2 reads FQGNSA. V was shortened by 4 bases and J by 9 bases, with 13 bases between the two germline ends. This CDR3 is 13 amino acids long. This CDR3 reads CASSSHGTGEQFF. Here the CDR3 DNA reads TGTGCCAGCAGCTCCCACGGTACGGGTGAGCAGTTCTTC.

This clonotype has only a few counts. DNA for the CDR3: TGTGCCACCAGCAGAGTGACTAGATACGAGCAGTACTTC. Its protein product is CATSRVTRYEQYF. This chain uses TRBV15 with TRBJ2-7; TRBD2 might be the D (6 bases). The germline CDR1 and CDR2 sequences are LNHNV and YYDKDF (reference sequence). This CDR3 is built from 13 residues. Trimming pared 1 base from V and 4 bases from J, leaving 8 bases between.

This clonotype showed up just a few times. CDR3 in amino acids: CASSTRVLGSYEQYF. Here the CDR3 DNA reads TGTGCCAGCAGTACCCGGGTCCTAGGATCCTACGAGCAGTACTTC. The chain carries TRBV28 and TRBJ2-7; D remains unclear. CDR1 and CDR2 from the germline V gene are MDHEN and SYDVKM. The CDR3 extends over 15 amino acids. V lost 5 bases and J lost 1, with 15 bases in between.